This passage covers 13 T cell receptor beta chains from one sample sequenced in a study of T cell repertoires in cytomegalovirus infection (dated by TCRdb to 2018 to 2020). TCRdb shows the sequencer as Illumina HiSeq 1500. The public reads were run again by TCRdb, first through fastp at Q25 and then through MiXCR, and only productive beta chains were kept. CDR3 protein duplicates are merged, each entry listing the most common genes and DNA. A total of about 530,000 distinct CDR3 sequences appear in this sample, around 27% of them only once. The ten largest clones capture approximately 13% of the sample. Input material: PBMCs. The receptors were gathered from a human donor in good health (CMV status not recorded). Some clones in this sample may be carry-over from other donors' samples.

The gene calls are TRBV28 and TRBJ2-4; 9 bases map to TRBD1. This CDR3 spans 18 amino acids. Germline CDR1 and CDR2: MDHEN and SYDVKM. The junction had 19 bases not matched to a gene; V was cut back by 5 bases and J by 8 bases. CDR3 nucleotide sequence: TGTGCCAGCAGTCCCTACTCCTCGGGACAGGGAATTGTAGACATTCAGTACTTC. Protein: CASSPYSSGQGIVDIQYF.

The chain employs TRBV5-4 and TRBJ2-7, with TRBD2 as a possible D gene (5 bases). The CDR3 spans 15 residues. Germline-derived CDR1 and CDR2 are SGHNT and YYREEE (reference sequence). The V and J ends lost 3 bases and 0 bases respectively, with 13 bases between them. The CDR3 DNA follows: TGTGCCAGCAGCTCGGCTCAAGGGAGCTCCTACGAGCAGTACGTC. It translates to CASSSAQGSSYEQYV.

The CDR3, as DNA: TGTGCCAGAAGCTGCTACAGGGGAGTCTATGGCTACACCTTC. This encodes CARSCYRGVYGYTF. This chain links TRBV5-3 with TRBJ1-2, with 7 positions matching TRBD1. TRBV5-3 is an open reading frame, and its role is uncertain. The CDR3 extends over 14 amino acids. V dropped 3 bases and J dropped 4; count of bases not matched to a gene: 6.

This clonotype appeared a few times. The rearrangement uses TRBV4-3 and TRBJ2-3, with 7 nucleotides matching TRBD1. Germline CDR1 reads LGHNA; CDR2 reads YSLEER. The CDR3 is 17 residues long. The trim removed 1 base at V and 11 bases at J, leaving 18 bases unmatched. The DNA for the CDR3 is TGCGCCAGCAGCCAAGTCGCAAGGGTCGTCCCGGGACAGCGGCAGTATTTT. Translating gives CASSQVARVVPGQRQYF.

The chain is built from TRBV11-3 and TRBJ1-1, with D unclear. This CDR3 is built from 11 residues. V was cut by 2 bases and J by 7 bases, with 5 bases left in between. Germline V gene sequence: CDR1 SGHNT, CDR2 YENEEA. In DNA form, the CDR3 reads TGTGCCAGCAGCTTAAGGCATGAAGCTTTCTTT. This translates into CASSLRHEAFF. Full variable domain (missing parts from reference TRBV11-3 and TRBJ1-1): EAGVVQSPRYKIIEKKQPVAFWCNPISGHNTLYWYLQNLGQGPELLIRYENEEAVDDSQLPKDRFSAERLKGVDSTLKIQPAELGDSAVYLCASSLRHEAFFGQGTRLTVV.

This clonotype was recorded a few times. The V gene is TRBV5-1, the J gene TRBJ2-5; D possibly uses TRBD1 or TRBD2 (6 bases each). This CDR3 has 15 residues. Trimming removed 4 bases at V and 2 bases at J, with 15 bases between. Germline V gene sequence: CDR1 SGHRS, CDR2 YFSETQ. The CDR3 nucleotides read TGCGCCAGCAGCGCGGTAACAGGGACTCAAGAGACCCAGTACTTC. Amino acid sequence: CASSAVTGTQETQYF.

This clonotype was counted ten times or more. The chain has TRBV7-2 and TRBJ2-3; no definite D call. Germline lookup yields CDR1 SGHTA and CDR2 FQGNSA. This CDR3 comprises 15 residues. V lost 3 bases, J lost 1 base, and 11 bases lay in between. CDR3 sequence: CASSFYTSGTDTQYF. The CDR3 region has the DNA TGTGCCAGCAGCTTCTATACCAGCGGCACAGATACGCAGTATTTT.

This clonotype was picked up a small number of times. This chain connects TRBV27 to TRBJ1-2; D not certain. The CDR3 sequence is 14 residues long. With 5 bases removed from V and 4 bases from J, the gap between germline ends came to 14 bases. Germline loops: CDR1 MNHEY, CDR2 SMNVEV (reference sequence). DNA of the CDR3: TGTGCCAGCAGTACAAGCCCCCGGTCCTATGGCTACACCTTC. Its translation: CASSTSPRSYGYTF.

This chain connects TRBV6-4 to TRBJ1-1; D is unclear. V was pared by 6 bases and J by 4 bases, with 15 bases between. Germline-derived CDR1 and CDR2 are MRHNA and SNTAGT. The CDR3 extends over 14 amino acids. The CDR3 loop is CASRMAGLGTEAFF. CDR3 sequence (DNA): TGTGCCAGCAGAATGGCGGGATTGGGCACTGAAGCTTTCTTT.

This clonotype was found many times. This rearrangement joins TRBV7-2 to TRBJ1-2, with D tentatively TRBD1 (5 bases). With 3 bases removed from V and 2 bases from J, the gap between germline ends came to 13 bases. Germline V lookup: CDR1 SGHTA, CDR2 FQGNSA. The CDR3 covers 15 residues. CDR3 residues: CASSLIGRANYGYTF. The CDR3, as DNA: TGTGCCAGCAGCTTGATAGGCAGGGCAAACTATGGCTACACCTTC.

There are a few counts of this clonotype. The chain is built from TRBV10-3 and TRBJ2-7; 9 bases are a match to TRBD2. The V gene's germline CDR1 is ENHRY and CDR2 SYGVKD. J gave up 5 bases and V 5 bases, and 7 bases lay outside the gene matches. This CDR3 contains 14 residues. The CDR3 is CAISSPGLANEQYV. CDR3 DNA: TGTGCCATCAGTTCGCCGGGACTAGCTAACGAGCAGTACGTC.

This chain connects TRBV6-6 to TRBJ2-7, with 8 bases lining up with TRBD2. This CDR3 spans 16 amino acids. Trimming at V came to 6 bases and at J to 4 bases, leaving 14 bases not matched to a gene. Germline V gives CDR1 MNHNY, CDR2 SVGAGI (reference sequence). The CDR3 loop is CASRTGWGLDTYEQYF. The CDR3 nucleotides read TGTGCCAGCAGAACTGGGTGGGGACTAGACACGTACGAGCAGTACTTC.

The chain uses TRBV5-1 and TRBJ2-3, with 12 bases lining up with TRBD1. V lost 3 bases to trimming and J lost 3 bases; unmatched junction nucleotides: 8. CDR3 length equals 17 residues. Looked up from germline, CDR1 is SGHRS and CDR2 is YFSETQ. The CDR3 DNA reads as TGCGCCAGCAGCTCCCGGGACAGGGGGCTCGTTACAGATACGCAGTATTTT. Translating gives CASSSRDRGLVTDTQYF.